Included here is one T cell receptor beta chain sequence, with context. This specimen belongs to a study of blood T cells in healthy people across ages. Using a J-beta primer mix together with a sample-barcoded 5' primer, a second PCR was run for about 7 to 12 cycles. The template-switch adaptor was a 5' adaptor with 12 random nucleotides. It tagged each cDNA molecule. Paired-end reads containing CDR3 totaled no fewer than 2.5 million for each sample. TCRdb used MiXCR to reprocess the 5' RACE reads, holding one entry per CDR3 protein. Counted here are 1.5 million to 2 million distinct CDR3 sequences, 39% occurring once; the ten biggest clones make up roughly 24%. The sequence came from a human donor in good health. What was sequenced was blood.

Here the CDR3 reads CASSVAASGGAPGELFF. As DNA, the CDR3 is TGTGCCAGCAGCGTAGCGGCTAGCGGGGGAGCCCCCGGGGAGCTGTTTTTT. The V call is TRBV9, the J call TRBJ2-2, with 10 bases matching TRBD2. The CDR3 covers 17 residues. CDR1 and CDR2 (germline): SGDLS, YYNGEE. V was clipped by 0 bases and J by 6 bases; unmatched bases: 8.